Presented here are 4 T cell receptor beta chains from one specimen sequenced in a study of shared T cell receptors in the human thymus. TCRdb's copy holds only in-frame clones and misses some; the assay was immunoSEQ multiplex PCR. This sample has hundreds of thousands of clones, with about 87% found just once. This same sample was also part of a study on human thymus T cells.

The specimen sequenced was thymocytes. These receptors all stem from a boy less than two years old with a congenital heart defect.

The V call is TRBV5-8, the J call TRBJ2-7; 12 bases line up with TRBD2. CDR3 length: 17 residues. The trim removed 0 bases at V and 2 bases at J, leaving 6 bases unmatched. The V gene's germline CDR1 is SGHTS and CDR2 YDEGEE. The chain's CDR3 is CASSLVTSGRPTYEQYF. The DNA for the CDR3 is TGTGCCAGCAGCTTGGTGACTAGCGGGAGACCTACCTACGAGCAGTACTTC.

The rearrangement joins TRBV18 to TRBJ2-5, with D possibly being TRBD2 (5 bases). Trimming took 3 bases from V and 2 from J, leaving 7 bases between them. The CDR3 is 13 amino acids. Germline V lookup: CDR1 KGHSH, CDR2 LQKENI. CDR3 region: CASSPGVQETQYF. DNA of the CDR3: TGTGCCAGCTCACCGGGAGTTCAAGAGACCCAGTACTTC.

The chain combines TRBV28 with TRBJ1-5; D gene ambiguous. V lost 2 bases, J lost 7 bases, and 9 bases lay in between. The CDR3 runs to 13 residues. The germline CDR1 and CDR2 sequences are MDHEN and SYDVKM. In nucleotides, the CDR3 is TGTGCCAGCAGTTTAGGAGGGAGACAGCCCCAGCATTTT. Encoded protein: CASSLGGRQPQHF. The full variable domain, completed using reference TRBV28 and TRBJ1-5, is DVKVTQSSRYLVKRTGEKVFLECVQDMDHENMFWYRQDPGLGLRLIYFSYDVKMKEKGDIPEGYSVSREKKERFSLILESASTNQTSMYLCASSLGGRQPQHFGDGTRLSIL.

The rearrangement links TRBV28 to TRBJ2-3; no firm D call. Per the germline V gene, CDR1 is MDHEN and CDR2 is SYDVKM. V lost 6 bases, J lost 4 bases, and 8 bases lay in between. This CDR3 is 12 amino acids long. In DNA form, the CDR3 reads TGTGCCAGCAGGAAGAGGCCAGATACGCAGTATTTT. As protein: CASRKRPDTQYF. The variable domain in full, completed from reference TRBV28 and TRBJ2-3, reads DVKVTQSSRYLVKRTGEKVFLECVQDMDHENMFWYRQDPGLGLRLIYFSYDVKMKEKGDIPEGYSVSREKKERFSLILESASTNQTSMYLCASRKRPDTQYFGPGTRLTVL.